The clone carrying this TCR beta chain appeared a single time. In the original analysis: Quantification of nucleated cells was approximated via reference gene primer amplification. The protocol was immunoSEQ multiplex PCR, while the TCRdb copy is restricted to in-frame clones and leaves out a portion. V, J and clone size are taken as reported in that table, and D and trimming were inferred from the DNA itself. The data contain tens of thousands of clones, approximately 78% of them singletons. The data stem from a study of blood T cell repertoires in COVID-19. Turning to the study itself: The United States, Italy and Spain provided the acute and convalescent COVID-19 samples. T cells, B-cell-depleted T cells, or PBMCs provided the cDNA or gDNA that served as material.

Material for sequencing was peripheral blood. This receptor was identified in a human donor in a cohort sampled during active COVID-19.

CDR3: CASSPPPGQGNYGYTF. The DNA for the CDR3 is TGTGCCAGCAGCCCCCCCCCTGGGCAGGGGAACTATGGCTACACCTTC. The chain carries TRBV5-4 and TRBJ1-2; possibly TRBD1 for D (6 bases). Per the germline V gene, CDR1 is SGHNT and CDR2 is YYREEE (reference sequence). V was clipped by 4 bases and J by 2 bases, with 18 bases between them. The CDR3 is 16 residues long.